The clone carrying this T cell receptor (beta chain) was recorded many times. Regarding time point: patch test 1, 2 weeks after DPC sensitization. Treatment in this sample: therapeutic diphenylcyclopropenone sensitization with weekly scalp DPC. Total RNA was isolated from unfractionated whole blood. The record originates from a study of human T cells and chemical hapten exposure. Study-wide context: The study enrolled mostly female patients with alopecia areata, totalis or universalis.

CDR3 length equals 16 residues. Between the trimmed V and J ends, which lost 4 bases and 0 bases, there was a span of 15 bases. TCRdb recomputed calls from the RACE reads with MiXCR, one row per CDR3 protein. The sample lists under 60,000 distinct CDR3 sequences, approximately 11% occurring once. The chain links TRBV12-3 or TRBV12-4 to TRBJ1-2; tentatively, D is TRBD1 (5 bases). This specimen consisted of whole blood, obtained in connection with sensitization to the hapten diphenylcyclopropenone (DPC). The TCR comes from a woman aged 40-49 years with alopecia areata. Some clones in this sample may be carry-over from other donors' samples. The CDR3 here is CASSWGLTLANYGYTF. The CDR3 DNA is TGTGCCAGCAGTTGGGGACTGACCTTAGCTAACTATGGCTACACCTTC.